The following is a T cell receptor (beta chain) sequence with its context. Its antigen remains unidentified. A J-beta primer mix and a sample-barcoded 5' primer were used in a second PCR of roughly 6 to 12 cycles. TCRdb called the 5' RACE reads again in MiXCR, with one record for every CDR3 protein. The table records about 1.6 million distinct CDR3 sequences, approximately 32% of them present only once. These data originate in a study of blood T cells in healthy people across ages. Study findings and constraints: Nothing was known about donor CMV status, and this possibly confounded expanded clonotype changes. Diversity of TCR beta correlated strongly with naive T cell percentage. Older age coincided with a roughly linear decline in TCR beta diversity per million T cells.

V lost 7 bases and J lost 5, with 11 bases in between. The CDR3 length is 12 residues. The germline gives CDR1 SQVTM, CDR2 ANQGSEA. Sequenced sample: blood. The TCR was taken from a woman aged 25 to 39 in good health. The genes are TRBV29-1 and TRBJ1-4; no definite D call. The CDR3 region has the DNA TGCAGCGCCTGGGCCCAGAATGAAAAACTGTTTTTT. Protein sequence: CSAWAQNEKLFF.